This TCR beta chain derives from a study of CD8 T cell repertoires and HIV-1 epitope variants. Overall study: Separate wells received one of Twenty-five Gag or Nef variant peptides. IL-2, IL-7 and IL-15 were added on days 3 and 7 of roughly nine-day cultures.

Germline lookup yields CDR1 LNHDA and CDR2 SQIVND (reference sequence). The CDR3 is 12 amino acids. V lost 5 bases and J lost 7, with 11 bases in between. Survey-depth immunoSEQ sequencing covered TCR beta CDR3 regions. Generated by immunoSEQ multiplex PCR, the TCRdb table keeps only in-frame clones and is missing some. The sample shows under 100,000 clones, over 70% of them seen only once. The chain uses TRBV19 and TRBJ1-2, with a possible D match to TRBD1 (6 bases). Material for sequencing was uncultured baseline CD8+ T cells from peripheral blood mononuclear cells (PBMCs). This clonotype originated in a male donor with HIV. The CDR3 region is CASSLQGGGYTF. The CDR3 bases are TGTGCCAGTAGTTTACAGGGTGGTGGCTACACCTTC. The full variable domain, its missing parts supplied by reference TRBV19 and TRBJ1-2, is DGGITQSPKYLFRKEGQNVTLSCEQNLNHDAMYWYRQDPGQGLRLIYYSQIVNDFQKGDIAEGYSVSREKKESFPLTVTSAQKNPTAFYLCASSLQGGGYTFGSGTRLTVV.